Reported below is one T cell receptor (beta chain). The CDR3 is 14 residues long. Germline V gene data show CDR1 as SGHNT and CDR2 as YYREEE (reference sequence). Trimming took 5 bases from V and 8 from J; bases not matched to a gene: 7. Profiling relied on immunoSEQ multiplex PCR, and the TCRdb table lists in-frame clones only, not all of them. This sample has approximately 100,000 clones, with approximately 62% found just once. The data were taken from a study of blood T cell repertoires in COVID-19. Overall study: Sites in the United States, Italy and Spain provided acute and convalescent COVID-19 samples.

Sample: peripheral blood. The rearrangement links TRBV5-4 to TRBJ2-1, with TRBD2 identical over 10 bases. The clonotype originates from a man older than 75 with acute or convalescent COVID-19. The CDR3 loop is CASSSSGSGYEQFF. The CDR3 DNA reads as TGTGCCAGCAGTTCTAGCGGGAGCGGGTATGAGCAGTTCTTC.